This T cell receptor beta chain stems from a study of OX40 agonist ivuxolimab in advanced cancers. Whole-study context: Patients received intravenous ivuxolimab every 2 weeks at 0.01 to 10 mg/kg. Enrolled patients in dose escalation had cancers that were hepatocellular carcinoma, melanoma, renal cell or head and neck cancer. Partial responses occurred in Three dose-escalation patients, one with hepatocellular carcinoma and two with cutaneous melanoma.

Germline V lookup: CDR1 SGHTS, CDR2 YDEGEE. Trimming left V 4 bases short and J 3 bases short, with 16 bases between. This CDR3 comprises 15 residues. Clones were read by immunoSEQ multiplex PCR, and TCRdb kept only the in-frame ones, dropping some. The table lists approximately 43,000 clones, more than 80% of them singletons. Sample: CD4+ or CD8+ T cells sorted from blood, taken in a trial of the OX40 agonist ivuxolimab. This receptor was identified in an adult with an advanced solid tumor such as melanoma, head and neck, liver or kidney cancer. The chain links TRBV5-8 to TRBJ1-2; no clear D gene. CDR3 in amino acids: CASSPLQGLYYGYTF. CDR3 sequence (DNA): TGTGCCAGCAGCCCCCTTCAAGGCCTTTACTATGGCTACACCTTC.